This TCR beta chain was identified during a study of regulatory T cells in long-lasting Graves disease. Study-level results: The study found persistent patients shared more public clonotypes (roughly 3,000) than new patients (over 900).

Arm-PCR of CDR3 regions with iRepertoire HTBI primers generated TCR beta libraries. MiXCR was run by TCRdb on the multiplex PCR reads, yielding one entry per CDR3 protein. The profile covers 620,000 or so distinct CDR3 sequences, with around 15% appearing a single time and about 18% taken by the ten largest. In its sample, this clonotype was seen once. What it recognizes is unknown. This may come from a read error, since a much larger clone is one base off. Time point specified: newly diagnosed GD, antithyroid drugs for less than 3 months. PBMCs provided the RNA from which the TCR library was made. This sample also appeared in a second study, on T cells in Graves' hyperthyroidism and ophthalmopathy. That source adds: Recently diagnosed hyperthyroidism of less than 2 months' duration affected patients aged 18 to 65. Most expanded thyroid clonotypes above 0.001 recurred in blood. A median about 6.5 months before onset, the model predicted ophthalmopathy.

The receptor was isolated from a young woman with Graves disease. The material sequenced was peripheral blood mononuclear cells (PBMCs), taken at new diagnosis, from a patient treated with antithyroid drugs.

The CDR3 is CTSGWANGYTF. The CDR3 nucleotides are TGTACCAGCGGGTGGGCCAATGGCTACACCTTC. V and J are TRBV27 and TRBJ1-2; D not certain. Germline assignment: CDR1 MNHEY and CDR2 SMNVEV (reference sequence). The CDR3 contains 11 residues.